The T cell receptor (beta chain) under discussion was sequenced for a study of shared clonotypes between healthy human individuals. Approximately 300 ng DNA, approximately 30,000 T cell genomes, went into unsorted PBMC replicate PCRs. The table came from immunoSEQ multiplex PCR; TCRdb's copy has only in-frame clones and leaves some out. The sample consists of some 510,000 clones, about four fifths of them appearing once. Every donor was a Caucasian adult from Nashville, Tennessee. The CDR3 has 14 amino acids. Looked up from germline, CDR1 is SQVTM and CDR2 is ANQGSEA. Trimming removed 2 bases from V and 5 bases from J; junction bases left unmatched: 4.

The receptor was derived from a woman aged 40 to 50 in good health. Some clones in this sample may be carry-over from other donors' samples. Material: PBMCs. The rearrangement uses TRBV29-1 and TRBJ2-1; 9 bases match TRBD1. CDR3 loop: CSVEKWDRDNEQFF. CDR3 sequence (DNA): TGCAGCGTTGAAAAGTGGGACAGGGACAATGAGCAGTTCTTC.